This paragraph covers one T cell receptor beta chain sequence. The antigen it binds to is not known. No per-base quality is available; no much larger clone lies one base away. TCR alpha and beta CDR3 regions were amplified with the iRepertoire nested amplicon-rescue multiplex PCR (arm-PCR) platform from RNA. For one-step reverse transcription and amplification, about 90-400 ng of tissue mRNA or PBMC total RNA was used as input. After bead purification, a secondary multiplex PCR added Illumina adapters, and libraries were gel-purified between 200 and 400 bp. Demultiplexing relied on internal 6-nucleotide barcodes carried by the libraries. The libraries were sequenced on an Illumina MiSeq using 2x220 or 2x250 nucleotide paired-end reads. Per the original workflow: FLASH 1.2.11 was used to merge paired reads, and BWA-MEM then aligned the reads to the GRCh37 human genome before TRA and TRB reads were extracted. V and J assignment used an IMGT-derived reference of cassette sequences and CDR3 motifs that included pseudogenes. Reads were translated in three frames, and productive CDR3s were defined by a C…FGXG motif without stop codons. Clonotypes were defined as unique combinations of V-J cassette pair and CDR3 amino acid sequence. Reads were filtered by Hamming distance, thresholded by each sample's sequence error rate in mapped regions. The raw public data were reprocessed by TCRdb itself: fastp quality trimming at Q25, MiXCR clonotype calling, in-frame beta chains only. CDR3 protein duplicates are merged, each entry listing the most common genes and DNA. The V and J calls and clone size are TCRdb's, not the authors'. The sample table shows over 120,000 distinct CDR3 sequences, and roughly two fifths are seen once. Jointly, the top ten make up around 20% of the sample.

CDR1 and CDR2, looked up from the germline V gene (reference sequence), are LNHNV and YYDKDF. The CDR3 goes from the cysteine to the phenylalanine over 15 residues. CDR3 DNA is the only sequence kept; it has 45 bases, read in frame from the first base. At the junction V is shortened by 0 bases and J by 3 bases, with 8 bases in between. The entry originates in a study of glioma-infiltrating T cells (dated by TCRdb to 2016 to 2018). About the investigation overall: Glioma tissue, non-neoplastic brain tissue and matched peripheral blood mononuclear cells were used as sources from which TCR alpha- and beta-chain repertoires were sequenced. The paired cohort was made up of three low-grade glioma patients, about 8 primary glioblastoma patients and three non-glioma patients who contributed non-neoplastic brain tissue. To measure divergence between tissue and blood T-cell populations, each tissue-infiltrating repertoire was compared with the peripheral blood repertoire of the same patient. Beyond this particular receptor, the publication reports: The group comparisons were based on small numbers of patients: three non-neoplastic, three low-grade glioma and roughly eight glioblastoma patients. VJ-independent divergence between tissue and blood was found to be below expectation in non-neoplastic patients but above expectation in all gliomas, particularly low-grade gliomas. Very few CDR3 sequences were found to be shared between tissue and blood, and this scarcity was attributed to high CDR3 diversity and limited sampling.

Sequencing was done on a sample of glioma tissue, nonneoplastic brain tissue, or PBMCs (not recorded which). This clonotype originated in a human donor with low-grade glioma or glioblastoma, undergoing nonglioma brain surgery, or in good health (not recorded which). The chain couples TRBV15 to TRBJ1-4; the D gene identity is not certain. The DNA is TGTGCCACCAGCAGAGATTGGAGTCCTAATGAAAAACTGTTTTTT. The translation is CATSRDWSPNEKLFF. Full variable domain (CDR3 extended with the reference TRBV15 and TRBJ1-4 proteins): DAMVIQNPRYQVTQFGKPVTLSCSQTLNHNVMYWYQQKSSQAPKLLFHYYDKDFNNEADTPDNFQSRRPNTSFCFLDIRSPGLGDTAMYLCATSRDWSPNEKLFFGSGTQLSVL.